This T cell receptor beta chain was captured in a study of T cells expressing NK-cell markers. Germline CDR1 LNHNV, CDR2 YYDKDF (reference sequence). The CDR3 loop spans 14 amino acids. As the method of synthesis, 5'RACE template switching with UMIs yielded TCR beta cDNA. Reanalyzing the 5' RACE reads, TCRdb keeps one entry per CDR3 protein, without DNA. This sample's table has about 460,000 distinct CDR3 sequences. The sequenced sample was blood T cells: a sorted CD56 or NKG2C T cell subset, CD4+ or CD8+ T cells, or bulk PBMC T cells (not recorded which). The sequence derives from a woman in her 50s in good health. J is TRBJ2-1 and V is TRBV15; TCRdb reports TRBD1, a call that lacks DNA to check it against. CDR3 sequence reads: CATSATGSYNEQFF. Full variable domain (rest looked up from reference TRBV15 and TRBJ2-1): DAMVIQNPRYQVTQFGKPVTLSCSQTLNHNVMYWYQQKSSQAPKLLFHYYDKDFNNEADTPDNFQSRRPNTSFCFLDIRSPGLGDTAMYLCATSATGSYNEQFFGPGTRLTVL.